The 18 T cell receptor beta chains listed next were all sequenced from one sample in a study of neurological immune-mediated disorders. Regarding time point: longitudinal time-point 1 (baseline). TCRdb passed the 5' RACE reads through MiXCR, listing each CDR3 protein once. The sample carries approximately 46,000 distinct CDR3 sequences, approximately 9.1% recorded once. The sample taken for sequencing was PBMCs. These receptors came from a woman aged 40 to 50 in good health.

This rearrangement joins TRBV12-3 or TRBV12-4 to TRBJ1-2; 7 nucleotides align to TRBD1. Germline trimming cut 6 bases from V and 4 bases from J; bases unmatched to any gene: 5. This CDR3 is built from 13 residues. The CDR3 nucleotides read TGTGCCAGCAGGACGACAGGGCCCTATGGCTACACCTTC. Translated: CASRTTGPYGYTF.

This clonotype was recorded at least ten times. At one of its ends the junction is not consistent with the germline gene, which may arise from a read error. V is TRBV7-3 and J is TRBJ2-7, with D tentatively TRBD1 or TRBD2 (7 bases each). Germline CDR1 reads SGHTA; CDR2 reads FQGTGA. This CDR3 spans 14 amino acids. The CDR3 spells CASSLKRGQPRTIF. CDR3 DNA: TGTGCCAGCAGCTTAAAGCGGGGACAGCCTAGGACTATCTTC.

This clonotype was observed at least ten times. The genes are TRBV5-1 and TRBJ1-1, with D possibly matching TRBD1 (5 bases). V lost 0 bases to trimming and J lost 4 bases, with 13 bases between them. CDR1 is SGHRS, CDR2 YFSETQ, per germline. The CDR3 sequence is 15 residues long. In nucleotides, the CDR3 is TGCGCCAGCAGCTTGGATGTAGGGGCGGGCACTGAAGCTTTCTTT. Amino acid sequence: CASSLDVGAGTEAFF. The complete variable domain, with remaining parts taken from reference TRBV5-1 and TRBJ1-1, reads KAGVTQTPRYLIKTRGQQVTLSCSPISGHRSVSWYQQTPGQGLQFLFEYFSETQRNKGNFPGRFSGRQFSNSRSEMNVSTLELGDSALYLCASSLDVGAGTEAFFGQGTRLTVV.

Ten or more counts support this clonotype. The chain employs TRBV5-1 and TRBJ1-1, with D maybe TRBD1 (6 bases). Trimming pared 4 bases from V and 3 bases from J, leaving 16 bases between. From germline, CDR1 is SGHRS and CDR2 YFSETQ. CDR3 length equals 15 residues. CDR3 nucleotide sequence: TGCGCCAGCAGCGGAACACAGGGTGGGGACACTGAAGCTTTCTTT. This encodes CASSGTQGGDTEAFF.

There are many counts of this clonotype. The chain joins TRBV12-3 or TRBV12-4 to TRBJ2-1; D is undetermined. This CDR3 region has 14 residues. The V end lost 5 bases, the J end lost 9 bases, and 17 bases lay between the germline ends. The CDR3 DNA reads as TGTGCCAGCAGTCCCTCGCAGAGTGGCAGTGAGCAGTTCTTC. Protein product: CASSPSQSGSEQFF.

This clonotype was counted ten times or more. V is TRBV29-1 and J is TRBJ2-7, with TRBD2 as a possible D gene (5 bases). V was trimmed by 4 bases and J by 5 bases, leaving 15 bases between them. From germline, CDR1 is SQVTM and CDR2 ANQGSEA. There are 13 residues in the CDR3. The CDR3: CSVVSVWGDEQYF. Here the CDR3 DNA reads TGCAGCGTTGTCTCTGTATGGGGAGACGAGCAGTACTTC.

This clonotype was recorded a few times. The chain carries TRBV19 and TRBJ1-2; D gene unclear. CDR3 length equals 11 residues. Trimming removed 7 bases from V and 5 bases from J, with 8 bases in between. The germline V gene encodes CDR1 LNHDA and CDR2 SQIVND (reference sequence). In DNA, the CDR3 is TGTGCCAGTAACGGGTTTTATGGCTACACCTTC. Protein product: CASNGFYGYTF.

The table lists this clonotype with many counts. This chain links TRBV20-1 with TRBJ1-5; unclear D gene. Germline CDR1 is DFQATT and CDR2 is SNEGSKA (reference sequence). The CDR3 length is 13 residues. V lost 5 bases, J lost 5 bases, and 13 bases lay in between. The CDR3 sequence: CSALQDFDQPQHF. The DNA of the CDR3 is TGCAGTGCTCTCCAGGACTTCGATCAGCCCCAGCATTTT.

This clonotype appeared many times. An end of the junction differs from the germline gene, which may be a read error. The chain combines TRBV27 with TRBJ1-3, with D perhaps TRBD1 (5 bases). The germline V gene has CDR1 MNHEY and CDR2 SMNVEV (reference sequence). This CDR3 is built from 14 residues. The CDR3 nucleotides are TGTGCCAGCGGTTTGGGGGGATCTGGAAACACCATATATTTT. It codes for CASGLGGSGNTIYF.

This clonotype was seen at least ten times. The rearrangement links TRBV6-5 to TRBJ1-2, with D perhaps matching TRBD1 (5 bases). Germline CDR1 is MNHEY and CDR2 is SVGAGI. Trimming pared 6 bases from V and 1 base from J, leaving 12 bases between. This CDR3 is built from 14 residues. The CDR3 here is CASRATAINYGYTF. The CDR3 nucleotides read TGTGCCAGCAGGGCGACAGCCATTAACTATGGCTACACCTTC.

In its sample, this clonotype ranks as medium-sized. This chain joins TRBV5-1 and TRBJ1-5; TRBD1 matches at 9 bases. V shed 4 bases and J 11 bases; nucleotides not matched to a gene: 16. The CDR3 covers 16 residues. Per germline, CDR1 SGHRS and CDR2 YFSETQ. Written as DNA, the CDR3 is TGCGCCAGCAGCCCTAACCCGGGACAGGGCGACAGAACCCAGCATTTT. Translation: CASSPNPGQGDRTQHF.

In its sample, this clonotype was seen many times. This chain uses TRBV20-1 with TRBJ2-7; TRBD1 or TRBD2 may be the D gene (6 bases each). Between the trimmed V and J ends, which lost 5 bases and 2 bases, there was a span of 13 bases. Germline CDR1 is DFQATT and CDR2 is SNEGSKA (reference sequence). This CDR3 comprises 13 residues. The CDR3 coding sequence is TGCAGTGCTTTAGGGGGGAACGCCTACGAGCAGTACTTC. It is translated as CSALGGNAYEQYF.

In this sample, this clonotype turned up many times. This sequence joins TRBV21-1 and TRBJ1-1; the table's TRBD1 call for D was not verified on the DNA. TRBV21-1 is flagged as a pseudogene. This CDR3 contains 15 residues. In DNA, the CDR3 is TGTGCCAGCAGCCCTGGGGCCAGGGGGCTCGGTGAAGCTTTCTTT. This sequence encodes CASSPGARGLGEAFF.

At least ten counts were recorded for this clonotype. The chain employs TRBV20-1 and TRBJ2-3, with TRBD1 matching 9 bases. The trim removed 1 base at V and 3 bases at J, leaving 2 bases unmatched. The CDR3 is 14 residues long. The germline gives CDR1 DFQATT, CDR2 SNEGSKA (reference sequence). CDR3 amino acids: CSARGDRATDTQYF. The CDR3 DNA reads TGCAGTGCTAGAGGGGACAGGGCTACAGATACGCAGTATTTT.

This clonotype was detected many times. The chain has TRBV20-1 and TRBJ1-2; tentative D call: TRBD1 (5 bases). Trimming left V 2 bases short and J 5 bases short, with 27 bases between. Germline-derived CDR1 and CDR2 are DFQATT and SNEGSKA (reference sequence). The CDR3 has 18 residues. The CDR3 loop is CSARITGTRTFGVYGYTF. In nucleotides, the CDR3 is TGCAGTGCTAGAATTACCGGGACCAGGACGTTCGGGGTATATGGCTACACCTTC.

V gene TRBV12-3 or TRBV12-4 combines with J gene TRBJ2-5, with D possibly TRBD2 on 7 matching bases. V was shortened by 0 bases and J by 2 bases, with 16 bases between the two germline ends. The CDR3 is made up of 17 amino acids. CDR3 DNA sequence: TGTGCCAGCAGTTTAGCGCTCTGGGGGGGACAACAAGAGACCCAGTACTTC. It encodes CASSLALWGGQQETQYF.

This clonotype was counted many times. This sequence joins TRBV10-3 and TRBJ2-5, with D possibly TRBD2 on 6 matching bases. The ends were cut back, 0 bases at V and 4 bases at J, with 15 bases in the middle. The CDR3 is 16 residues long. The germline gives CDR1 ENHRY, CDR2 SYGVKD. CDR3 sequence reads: CAISESRLAAIETQYF. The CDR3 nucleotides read TGTGCCATCAGTGAGTCGCGGTTAGCGGCTATAGAGACCCAGTACTTC.

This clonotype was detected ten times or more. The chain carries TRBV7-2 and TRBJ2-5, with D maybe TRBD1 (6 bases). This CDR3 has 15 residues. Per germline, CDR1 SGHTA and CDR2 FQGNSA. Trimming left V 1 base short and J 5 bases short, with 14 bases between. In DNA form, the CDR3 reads TGTGCCAGCAGCTTAGGGACAGCCTTAGTCGAGACCCAGTACTTC. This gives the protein CASSLGTALVETQYF.